Listed below are T cell receptor beta chains from one sample, sequenced in a study of Ad26.COV2.S vaccination and SARS-CoV-2 variants. Profiled with immunoSEQ multiplex PCR; TCRdb holds only in-frame clones, not every one. Of over 200,000 clones in the sample, 88% were seen once. The sample consisted of peripheral blood, taken in a trial of Ad26.COV2.S vaccine versus placebo. Source of these receptors: a person between 18 and 59 years old who received the Ad26.COV2.S COVID-19 vaccine or a placebo. Both conserved end residues are trimmed from each CDR3.

v_call: TRBV5-4
j_call: TRBJ2-1
cdr3_aa: ASSGPRQGMSSYNEQF

v_call: TRBV5-1
j_call: TRBJ2-5
cdr3_aa: ASSWGRGPQETQY

v_call: TRBV28
j_call: TRBJ2-7
cdr3_aa: ASSPLALRFTYEQY

v_call: TRBV28
j_call: TRBJ1-1
cdr3_aa: ASISAIKLWSTEAF

v_call: TRBV3-1/TRBV3-2
j_call: TRBJ2-5
cdr3_aa: ASSQLSGRHQETQY

v_call: TRBV30
j_call: TRBJ2-7
cdr3_aa: AWSEQASSYEQY

v_call: TRBV27
j_call: TRBJ1-4
cdr3_aa: ASSDGQGEKLF

v_call: TRBV18
j_call: TRBJ2-3
cdr3_aa: ASSPPPGTRTDTQY

v_call: TRBV25-1
j_call: TRBJ2-7
cdr3_aa: ASSVGQSYEQY

v_call: TRBV6-2/TRBV6-3
j_call: TRBJ1-3
cdr3_aa: ASSYSQSSGNTIY

v_call: TRBV10-3
j_call: TRBJ2-7
cdr3_aa: AISDMKPYEQY

v_call: TRBV9
j_call: TRBJ1-2
cdr3_aa: ASSAGDSEANYGYT

v_call: TRBV7-2
j_call: TRBJ2-7
cdr3_aa: ASSLARTGYSYEQY

v_call: TRBV30
j_call: TRBJ1-2
cdr3_aa: AWDKNTGTGYT

v_call: TRBV28
j_call: TRBJ1-2
cdr3_aa: ASSSSGGLIHGYT

v_call: TRBV28
j_call: TRBJ1-2
cdr3_aa: ASSLWAGGVDGYT

v_call: TRBV6-5
j_call: TRBJ1-6
cdr3_aa: ASSPGWGNSPLH

v_call: TRBV7-3
j_call: TRBJ2-6
cdr3_aa: ASSLRLAGSGANVLT

v_call: TRBV10-2
j_call: TRBJ1-1
cdr3_aa: ASSESLTEAF

v_call: TRBV18
j_call: TRBJ2-6
cdr3_aa: ASSASTAPISGANVLT

v_call: TRBV21-1
j_call: TRBJ1-3
cdr3_aa: ASSAGQGSTGNTIY

v_call: TRBV6-4
j_call: TRBJ2-1
cdr3_aa: ASSDEAGSYNEQF

v_call: TRBV7-2
j_call: TRBJ2-1
cdr3_aa: ASSLQTQRGNYNEQF

v_call: TRBV27
j_call: TRBJ2-1
cdr3_aa: ASSSGTSGGGEQF

v_call: TRBV10-3
j_call: TRBJ2-7
cdr3_aa: ASRGGPMEQY

v_call: TRBV30
j_call: TRBJ1-5
cdr3_aa: AWEQSQGPQH

v_call: TRBV18
j_call: TRBJ1-6
cdr3_aa: GTSSYNSPLH

v_call: TRBV7-9
j_call: TRBJ2-1
cdr3_aa: ASSLATGYSDEQF

v_call: TRBV11-3
j_call: TRBJ2-7
cdr3_aa: ASSFTTGEQY

v_call: TRBV4-2
j_call: TRBJ1-1
cdr3_aa: ASSRQGQGAESAF

v_call: TRBV12-3/TRBV12-4
j_call: TRBJ1-1
cdr3_aa: ASSRGQGTEAF

v_call: TRBV28
j_call: TRBJ1-2
cdr3_aa: ASSLLRDGYT

v_call: TRBV27
j_call: TRBJ2-7
cdr3_aa: ASSLSGSSYEQY

v_call: TRBV19
j_call: TRBJ1-1
cdr3_aa: ASSTIRQGWTEAF